Following are 18 T cell receptor beta chains from one sample sequenced in a study of cytomegalovirus exposure and HLA in healthy donors. The study ran its PCR with 60 Vbeta and 13 Jbeta primers. Repertoires were generated with immunoSEQ multiplex PCR, while TCRdb's copy carries only in-frame clones and drops some. The profile shows roughly 190,000 clones, about four fifths of them singletons. Sequencing input: PBMCs. The receptors stem from a woman in her fifties or sixties in good health and CMV-seropositive.

The DNA for the CDR3 is TGTGCCAGCAGCCAAGGAGGACAGGACCTCTATGGCTACACCTTC. Protein sequence: CASSQGGQDLYGYTF. The chain has TRBV4-2 and TRBJ1-2, with 7 bases matching TRBD1. Germline V lookup: CDR1 LGHNA, CDR2 YNFKEQ. V lost 1 base and J lost 4; bases outside the gene matches: 6. The CDR3 totals 15 residues.

The count of this clone is one. Other DNA sequences in the same sample also yield this CDR3. The chain is built from TRBV10-1 and TRBJ2-2; D possibly corresponds to TRBD2 (5 bases). Between the trimmed V and J ends, which lost 4 bases and 4 bases, there was a span of 10 bases. CDR1 is WNHNN and CDR2 is SYGVQD in the germline V gene (reference sequence). This CDR3 contains 14 residues. The CDR3 region has the DNA TGCGCCAGCAGTGGTACGGGGAGCACCGGGGAGCTGTTTTTT. This translates into CASSGTGSTGELFF.

V and J are TRBV7-2 and TRBJ2-5; 9 bases fit TRBD1. This CDR3 is 15 amino acids long. The trim removed 4 bases at V and 5 bases at J, leaving 8 bases unmatched. Germline V gives CDR1 SGHTA, CDR2 FQGNSA. The CDR3 nucleotides are TGTGCCAGCAGCTCCCAGACAGGGGGTAGTGAGACCCAGTACTTC. It specifies CASSSQTGGSETQYF.

The chain joins TRBV27 to TRBJ2-7, with TRBD2 identical over 13 bases. CDR3 length: 16 amino acids. Germline CDR1 and CDR2: MNHEY and SMNVEV (reference sequence). After removal of 7 bases from V and 5 bases from J, the junction contained 11 bases not matched to a gene. The CDR3 region is CASNELAGGPMDEQYF. The CDR3 nucleotides are TGTGCCAGCAACGAACTAGCGGGGGGGCCCATGGACGAGCAGTACTTC.

This chain links TRBV9 with TRBJ1-2, with 8 bases that match TRBD1. Germline lookup yields CDR1 SGDLS and CDR2 YYNGEE. The CDR3 consists of 17 residues. Germline trimming cut 4 bases from V and 0 bases from J; bases unmatched to any gene: 11. The CDR3 loop is CASSFHHLDRANYGYTF. In DNA form, the CDR3 reads TGTGCCAGCAGCTTCCACCATTTGGACAGGGCTAACTATGGCTACACCTTC.

This clone was seen more than once but under ten times. The chain combines TRBV7-9 with TRBJ1-5, with TRBD1 identical over 8 bases. Germline V gene lookup returns CDR1 SEHNR and CDR2 FQNEAQ (reference sequence). CDR3 length: 16 amino acids. Trimming cost V 1 base and J 10 bases; bases outside gene matches: 12. The CDR3 loop is CASSLGTGGNGIPQHF. DNA for the CDR3: TGTGCCAGCAGCTTAGGTACAGGGGGAAATGGGATACCCCAGCATTTT.

This clone was seen only a few times. The V and J genes are TRBV19 and TRBJ1-1; D uncertain. The CDR3 has 14 amino acids. Per germline, CDR1 LNHDA and CDR2 SQIVND (reference sequence). The V and J ends lost 5 bases and 1 base respectively, with 11 bases between them. The CDR3 here is CASSRRAGNTEAFF. CDR3 nucleotides: TGTGCCAGTAGTCGCCGGGCGGGGAACACTGAAGCTTTCTTT.

The chain employs TRBV2 and TRBJ2-1; 11 nucleotides line up with TRBD2. V gave up 2 bases and J gave up 8 bases; unmatched junction bases: 5. The CDR3 loop spans 15 amino acids. CDR1 and CDR2 from the germline V gene are SNHLY and FYNNEI. Here the CDR3 DNA reads TGTGCCAGCAGTGAATTTAGCGGGGGGGCCTATGAGCAGTTCTTC. As protein: CASSEFSGGAYEQFF.

This clone has only one observation. The V and J genes are TRBV30 and TRBJ1-1; TRBD1 matches at 7 bases. CDR1 is GTSNPN, CDR2 SVGIG, per germline (reference sequence). The V gene end was trimmed by 3 bases and the J gene end by 11 bases; junction bases not matched to a gene: 6. The CDR3 has 11 residues. The DNA of the CDR3 is TGTGCCTGGAGGGACAGGACCGAGGCTTTCTTT. Its translation: CAWRDRTEAFF.

Concerning this clone itself: A read error may account for a junction end that differs from germline. In the same sample, other DNA sequences code for this CDR3. CDR3 sequence: CASSFSYDNEQFF. The CDR3 DNA sequence: TGTGCTAGCAGCTTCTCTTATGACAATGAGCAGTTCTTC. The chain recombines TRBV7-7 with TRBJ2-1; D is ambiguous. Germline CDR1 SSHAT, CDR2 FNYEAQ (reference sequence). The CDR3 loop spans 13 amino acids.

This chain joins TRBV9 and TRBJ2-3; no firm D call. CDR3 length: 14 amino acids. CDR1 and CDR2 from the germline V gene are SGDLS and YYNGEE. Trimming took off 1 base at V and 2 bases at J, with 8 bases between the two ends. CDR3 loop: CASSVSPNTDTQYF. CDR3 DNA: TGTGCCAGCAGCGTAAGCCCCAACACAGATACGCAGTATTTT.

J is TRBJ2-1 and V is TRBV7-2; 9 bases map to TRBD2. The J segment lost 7 bases and the V segment lost 4 bases, leaving 8 bases of the junction unmatched. The CDR3 sequence is 15 residues long. Per the germline V gene, CDR1 is SGHTA and CDR2 is FQGNSA. The DNA for the CDR3 is TGTGCCAGCAGCTCCCCGGGACTAGCTTTAAATGAGCAGTTCTTC. Protein: CASSSPGLALNEQFF.

This chain links TRBV30 with TRBJ2-7; 10 bases are a match to TRBD1. Trimming took 2 bases from V and 5 from J; bases not matched to a gene: 6. The V gene's germline CDR1 is GTSNPN and CDR2 SVGIG (reference sequence). The CDR3 runs to 14 residues. CDR3 bases: TGTGCCTGGAGTAGCTCCGGGACAGGGGACGAGCAGTACTTC. Protein sequence: CAWSSSGTGDEQYF.

The genes are TRBV2 and TRBJ1-4; D is ambiguous. CDR1 is SNHLY, CDR2 FYNNEI, per germline. The CDR3 sequence is 13 residues long. V shed 6 bases and J shed 4 bases, with 9 bases lying between them. The CDR3 DNA is TGTGCCAGCAGGCAGGCTATTAATGAAAAACTGTTTTTT. Translated: CASRQAINEKLFF.

The chain recombines TRBV19 with TRBJ2-5, with 11 bases aligning to TRBD2. The J call may be wrong; the DNA end is better matched by TRBJ2-7. CDR3 size: 14 residues. From germline, CDR1 is LNHDA and CDR2 SQIVND (reference sequence). The CDR3 protein is CASSNSGGGAEQYF. CDR3 nucleotide sequence: TGTGCCAGTAGTAATAGCGGGGGGGGCGCCGAGCAGTACTTC.

V is TRBV7-8 and J is TRBJ2-3; 15 nucleotides align to TRBD2. This CDR3 comprises 19 residues. The junction had 5 bases not matched to a gene; V was cut back by 1 base and J by 0 bases. Germline assignment: CDR1 SGHVS and CDR2 FQNEAQ. As DNA, the CDR3 is TGTGCCAGCAGCTTAGAGGGGACTAGCGGGGGGATAAGCACAGATACGCAGTATTTT. As protein: CASSLEGTSGGISTDTQYF. The variable domain in full, completed from reference TRBV7-8 and TRBJ2-3, reads GAGVSQSPRYKVAKRGQDVALRCDPISGHVSLFWYQQALGQGPEFLTYFQNEAQLDKSGLPSDRFFAERPEGSVSTLKIQRTQQEDSAVYLCASSLEGTSGGISTDTQYFGPGTRLTVL.

The rearrangement uses TRBV19 and TRBJ1-1; tentatively, D is TRBD1 (6 bases). Trimming cost V 7 bases and J 1 base, with 13 bases left between them. CDR1 is LNHDA and CDR2 is SQIVND in the germline V gene (reference sequence). The CDR3 runs 14 residues. The CDR3 loop is CASNWGRGNTEAFF. The CDR3 DNA sequence: TGTGCCAGTAATTGGGGCAGGGGGAACACTGAAGCTTTCTTT. The variable domain in full, with the rest retrieved from reference TRBV19 and TRBJ1-1, is DGGITQSPKYLFRKEGQNVTLSCEQNLNHDAMYWYRQDPGQGLRLIYYSQIVNDFQKGDIAEGYSVSREKKESFPLTVTSAQKNPTAFYLCASNWGRGNTEAFFGQGTRLTVV.

The gene calls are TRBV7-2 and TRBJ2-3, with a weak D call TRBD1 (5 bases). The length of the CDR3 is 16 residues. Germline CDR1 is SGHTA and CDR2 is FQGNSA. Between the trimmed V and J ends, which lost 1 base and 0 bases, there was a span of 11 bases. The CDR3 loop reads CASSLGQMTSTDTQYF. The CDR3 bases are TGTGCCAGCAGCTTAGGACAGATGACTAGCACAGATACGCAGTATTTT.